Following are 5 T cell receptor beta chains from one sample sequenced in a study of blood T cell repertoires in COVID-19. Clones were read by immunoSEQ multiplex PCR, and TCRdb kept only the in-frame ones, dropping some. There are over 200,000 clones in the sample; approximately 84% occur only once, and about 1.9% lies in the top ten. What was sequenced was peripheral blood. These receptors were collected from a middle-aged man with active or convalescent COVID-19.

This clone appeared a single time. The V call is TRBV6-5, the J call TRBJ1-1; TRBD1 matches 7 bases. The CDR3 loop spans 13 amino acids. Trimming at V came to 6 bases and at J to 8 bases, leaving 9 bases not matched to a gene. Germline V gives CDR1 MNHEY, CDR2 SVGAGI. CDR3 bases: TGTGCCAGCAGCAAAACAGGGGAATTCGAAGCTTTCTTT. It codes for CASSKTGEFEAFF.

V is TRBV7-9 and J is TRBJ1-2; tentatively, D is TRBD1 (5 bases). The CDR3 spans 15 residues. Germline V gene data show CDR1 as SEHNR and CDR2 as FQNEAQ (reference sequence). Trimming stripped 6 bases from V and 5 bases from J, with 19 bases between. CDR3 DNA: TGTGCCAGCAGTGGGGGGGTTGTCCTCGCTTATGGCTACACCTTC. It specifies CASSGGVVLAYGYTF.

This rearrangement joins TRBV19 to TRBJ1-2; unclear D gene. CDR3 size: 15 residues. Germline CDR1 reads LNHDA; CDR2 reads SQIVND (reference sequence). The V end was cut by 5 bases, the J end by 2 bases, with 15 bases between. In nucleotides, the CDR3 is TGTGCCAGTAGTCCTACTCCTACCCGAAACTATGGCTACACCTTC. It specifies CASSPTPTRNYGYTF. Combining the CDR3 with reference TRBV19 and TRBJ1-2 gives the whole variable domain DGGITQSPKYLFRKEGQNVTLSCEQNLNHDAMYWYRQDPGQGLRLIYYSQIVNDFQKGDIAEGYSVSREKKESFPLTVTSAQKNPTAFYLCASSPTPTRNYGYTFGSGTRLTVV.

The chain employs TRBV4-1 and TRBJ2-7, with 14 bases identical to TRBD2. Germline CDR1 reads MGHRA; CDR2 reads YSYEKL. The CDR3 has 18 amino acids. V trimming: 0 bases; J trimming: 7 bases; junction bases outside the gene matches: 11. CDR3 loop: CASSQDPGTSGSLGEQYF. DNA for the CDR3: TGCGCCAGCAGCCAAGACCCCGGGACTAGCGGGAGTCTGGGAGAGCAGTACTTC.

This clone has a single count. V usage is TRBV28 and J usage is TRBJ2-5, with D possibly matching TRBD2 (8 bases). Trimming shortened V by 3 bases and J by 4 bases, and 15 bases separated the two germline ends. The CDR3 contains 15 residues. Germline CDR1 is MDHEN and CDR2 is SYDVKM. The chain's CDR3 is CASSFGRGRRETQYF. The DNA of the CDR3 is TGTGCCAGCAGTTTCGGGAGGGGGCGCCGAGAGACCCAGTACTTC.